The 7 T cell receptor beta chains given below trace back to one sample, sequenced in a study of identical twins. TCRdb used MiXCR to reprocess the 5' RACE reads, holding one entry per CDR3 protein. The data hold roughly 490,000 distinct CDR3 sequences, with more than 13% observed a single time. The data also belong to a second study, concerning yellow fever vaccine responses in identical twins.

Specimen: CD4+ T cells sorted from blood. The receptors derive from a woman aged 18-35 years in good health.

The J gene is TRBJ1-1, the V gene TRBV14; D is perhaps TRBD1 (6 bases). Trimming removed 3 bases at V and 1 base at J, with 12 bases between. This CDR3 region has 15 residues. CDR1 is SGHDN and CDR2 is FVKESK in the germline V gene. In nucleotides, the CDR3 is TGTGCCAGCAGCCACCGGGCGGGGGCGAACACTGAAGCTTTCTTT. Residues: CASSHRAGANTEAFF.

The chain couples TRBV27 to TRBJ2-7; tentatively, D is TRBD2 (5 bases). Germline CDR1 MNHEY, CDR2 SMNVEV (reference sequence). The CDR3 sequence is 16 residues long. V lost 5 bases to trimming and J lost 0 bases, with 17 bases between them. The CDR3 region is CASSPRSLVDSYEQYF. CDR3 bases: TGTGCCAGCAGTCCCCGCTCACTAGTCGACTCCTACGAGCAGTACTTC.

Ten or more counts support this clonotype. V gene TRBV7-6 combines with J gene TRBJ2-2; possible D gene TRBD1, 6 bases. CDR3 length: 14 residues. Per germline, CDR1 SGHVS and CDR2 FNYEAQ. Trimming took 1 base from V and 5 from J, leaving 8 bases between them. The CDR3 spells CASSLGTGTGELFF. The CDR3 coding sequence is TGTGCCAGCAGCTTAGGAACAGGGACCGGGGAGCTGTTTTTT.

The genes are TRBV20-1 and TRBJ1-1; 8 nucleotides align to TRBD1. Germline values: CDR1 DFQATT, CDR2 SNEGSKA (reference sequence). The trim removed 3 bases at V and 6 bases at J, leaving 6 bases unmatched. The CDR3 loop spans 13 amino acids. DNA for the CDR3: TGCAGTGCTAGTTGGGACAGGCTTCCTGAAGCTTTCTTT. The encoded protein is CSASWDRLPEAFF.

A few counts support this clonotype. This chain uses TRBV20-1 with TRBJ2-1; D remains unclear. The germline V gene encodes CDR1 DFQATT and CDR2 SNEGSKA (reference sequence). The CDR3 totals 14 residues. V was pared by 1 base and J by 3 bases, with 10 bases between. CDR3 coding DNA: TGCAGTGCTAGAGCCTCCCACGGCTACAATGAGCAGTTCTTC. The encoded protein is CSARASHGYNEQFF.

The J gene is TRBJ2-7, the V gene TRBV20-1, with 7 bases aligning to TRBD1. The CDR3 length is 16 residues. V was pared by 1 base and J by 2 bases, with 11 bases of the junction left unmatched. CDR1 is DFQATT, CDR2 SNEGSKA, per germline (reference sequence). The DNA of the CDR3 is TGCAGTGCTAGAGTTCCACAGGGGAGAACCACCTACGAGCAGTACTTC. It codes for CSARVPQGRTTYEQYF.

The V call is TRBV7-3, the J call TRBJ2-2; 10 bases fit TRBD1. After removal of 4 bases from V and 6 bases from J, the junction contained 2 bases not matched to a gene. Germline assignment: CDR1 SGHTA and CDR2 FQGTGA. This CDR3 is built from 14 residues. The CDR3 DNA follows: TGTGCCAGCAGCTGGGACAGGGGAGCCGGGGAGCTGTTTTTT. Translated, it gives CASSWDRGAGELFF.